Here is one T cell receptor beta chain with its context. Only in-frame clones appear in the TCRdb table, and some are missing; sequencing was by immunoSEQ multiplex PCR. The table lists approximately 220,000 clones, 85% to 90% of them singletons. This sample stems from a study of blood T cell repertoires in COVID-19. CDR1 MDHEN and CDR2 SYDVKM come from the germline V gene. V lost 10 bases and J lost 2; bases outside the gene matches: 8. There are 13 residues in the CDR3. This TCR derives from a man between 60 and 75 years old who had recovered from COVID-19. The chain carries TRBV28 and TRBJ2-7; 7 bases match TRBD2. Specimen: peripheral blood. As DNA, the CDR3 is TGTGCCATCGGAAAGACTAGCCCCTACGAGCAGTACTTC. It translates to CAIGKTSPYEQYF.